These T cell receptor beta chains were read from a single sample in a study of blood T cell repertoires in COVID-19. Assay: immunoSEQ multiplex PCR; the TCRdb copy retains only in-frame clones and omits some. The sample lists roughly 280,000 clones, around 89% occurring once. The sequenced sample consisted of PBMCs or T cells enriched from blood (not recorded which). The source is a woman in her forties or fifties who had recovered from COVID-19. CDR3s leave out the opening cysteine and the closing phenylalanine or tryptophan.

v_gene	j_gene	CDR3aa
TRBV29-1	TRBJ1-1	SVGITATEAF
TRBV18	TRBJ2-1	ASSPPLLASEQF
TRBV7-9	TRBJ1-2	ASSSRSTGGRIYGYT
TRBV6-5	TRBJ1-2	ASSYSRVDYGYT
TRBV18	TRBJ1-5	ASSPSGSNQPQH
TRBV21-1	TRBJ2-7	ASSNGDSYEQY
TRBV13	TRBJ2-7	ASSSGQLAGGPYEQY
TRBV3-1/TRBV3-2	TRBJ1-1	ASSQAGRGTEAF
TRBV5-4	TRBJ1-2	ASSLATGTHGYT
TRBV7-9	TRBJ1-5	ASSLGTGGEGNQPQH
TRBV7-2	TRBJ2-7	ASSSTGQGNEQY
TRBV7-2	TRBJ2-7	ASSLLGAEQY
TRBV6-1	TRBJ1-5	ASSEAATGWNQPQH
TRBV3-1/TRBV3-2	TRBJ2-7	ASSQETLAGAEQY
TRBV28	TRBJ1-6	ASSILNSPLH
TRBV18	TRBJ2-3	ASSQVGQAFSDTQY
TRBV3-1/TRBV3-2	TRBJ2-7	ASSQDQLDYEQY
TRBV28	TRBJ2-3	ASSLGGDTQY
TRBV29-1	TRBJ2-7	SVVVSYEQY
TRBV9	TRBJ1-3	ASSAGSGTPGNTIY
TRBV5-6	TRBJ1-5	ASSRGGYSNQPQH
TRBV4-2	TRBJ2-4	ASSQDLRQGLAKNIQY
TRBV14	TRBJ2-1	ASSQDPRTANEQF
TRBV27	TRBJ2-1	ASSSQGNEQF
TRBV11-2	TRBJ2-7	ASSPRSRIVYEQY
TRBV10-3	TRBJ2-5	AIGGSGGETQY
TRBV28	TRBJ1-2	ASSDTPGQGYYGYT
TRBV5-6	TRBJ1-5	ASSWWSSDRSNQPQH
TRBV13	TRBJ2-7	ASSSSGTEAGEQY
TRBV5-1	TRBJ1-2	ASSLDADYGYT
TRBV19	TRBJ2-7	ASSIDRGISYEQY
TRBV20-1	TRBJ1-5	SASYSPNQPQH